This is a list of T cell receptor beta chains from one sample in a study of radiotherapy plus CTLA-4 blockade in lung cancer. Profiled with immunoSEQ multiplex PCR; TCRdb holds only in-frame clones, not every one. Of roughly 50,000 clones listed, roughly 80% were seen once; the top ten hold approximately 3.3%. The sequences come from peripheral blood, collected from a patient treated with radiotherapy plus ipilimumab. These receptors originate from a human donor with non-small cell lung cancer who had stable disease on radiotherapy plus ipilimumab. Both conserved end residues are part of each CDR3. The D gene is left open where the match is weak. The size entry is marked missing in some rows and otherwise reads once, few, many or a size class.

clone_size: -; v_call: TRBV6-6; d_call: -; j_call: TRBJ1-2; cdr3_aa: CASSPQGSYGYTF; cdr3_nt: TGTGCCAGCAGTCCTCAGGGATCCTATGGCTACACCTTC
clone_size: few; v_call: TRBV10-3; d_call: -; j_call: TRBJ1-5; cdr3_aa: CAISEGPGRGQPQHF; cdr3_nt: TGTGCCATCAGTGAGGGACCGGGGCGGGGGCAGCCCCAGCATTTT
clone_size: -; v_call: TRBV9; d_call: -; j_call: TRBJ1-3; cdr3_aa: CASSPGMTSSGNTIYF; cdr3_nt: TGTGCCAGCAGCCCCGGGATGACCAGCTCTGGAAACACCATATATTTT
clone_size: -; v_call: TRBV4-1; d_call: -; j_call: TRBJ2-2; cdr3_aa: CASSPINDRSSNTGELFF; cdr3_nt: TGCGCCAGCAGCCCGATCAACGACAGAAGCTCGAACACCGGGGAGCTGTTTTTT
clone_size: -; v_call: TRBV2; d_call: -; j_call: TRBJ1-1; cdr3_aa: CASGTGGTEAFF; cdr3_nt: TGTGCCAGCGGAACCGGGGGGACTGAAGCTTTCTTT
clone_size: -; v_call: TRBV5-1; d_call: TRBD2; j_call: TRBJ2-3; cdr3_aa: CASSLGLAGGRTDTQYF; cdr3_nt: TGCGCCAGCAGCTTGGGACTAGCGGGAGGACGGACAGATACGCAGTATTTT
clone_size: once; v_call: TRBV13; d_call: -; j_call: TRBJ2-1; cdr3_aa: CASSGVGSGNNEQFF; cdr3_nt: TGTGCCAGCAGCGGTGTGGGGAGCGGAAACAATGAGCAGTTCTTC
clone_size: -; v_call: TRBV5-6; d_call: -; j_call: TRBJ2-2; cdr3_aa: CASSFGPSGSGNTGELFF; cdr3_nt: TGTGCCAGCAGCTTCGGACCTTCTGGGAGCGGGAACACCGGGGAGCTGTTTTTT
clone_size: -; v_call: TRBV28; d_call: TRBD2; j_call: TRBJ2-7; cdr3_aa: CASKRAGVSSYEQYF; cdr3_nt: TGTGCCAGCAAGAGGGCGGGGGTAAGCTCCTACGAGCAGTACTTC
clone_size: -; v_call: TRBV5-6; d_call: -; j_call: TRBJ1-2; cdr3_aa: CASSFHEGVDYGYTF; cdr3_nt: TGTGCCAGCAGCTTCCACGAAGGGGTAGACTATGGCTACACCTTC
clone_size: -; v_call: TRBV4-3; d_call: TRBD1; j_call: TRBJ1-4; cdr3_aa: CASSQDIGRGWEKLFF; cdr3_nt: TGCGCCAGCAGCCAAGATATAGGCAGGGGGTGGGAAAAACTGTTTTTT
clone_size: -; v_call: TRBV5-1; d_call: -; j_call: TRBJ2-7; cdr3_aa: CASRRDSYEQYF; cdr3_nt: TGCGCCAGCAGACGCGATTCCTACGAGCAGTACTTC
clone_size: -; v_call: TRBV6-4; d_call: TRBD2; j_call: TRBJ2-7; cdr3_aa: CASSEREGPYEQYF; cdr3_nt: TGTGCCAGCAGTGAGCGGGAGGGCCCCTACGAGCAGTACTTC